Each of the 26 T cell receptor beta chains below was sequenced from the same sample in a study of regulatory T cells in long-lasting Graves disease (dated by TCRdb to about 2021). Receptor libraries were prepared by multiplex PCR. Data came from an Illumina HiSeq 4000. iRepertoire HTBI primers and Arm-PCR amplification of CDR3 regions were used to construct TCR beta libraries. TCRdb reran the public reads through fastp at Q25 and MiXCR, keeping productive beta chains. All rows with the same CDR3 protein become a single entry with the most common DNA and genes. The sample has over 500,000 distinct CDR3 sequences on record, 15% to 20% of them singletons. The leading ten clones occupy under 20% of the sample. This specimen's time point label, interpreted: newly diagnosed GD, antithyroid drugs for less than 3 months. For both TCR sequencing and RNA sequencing, RNA was extracted from PBMCs using TRIzol.

This sample was also put to use in a study of T cells in Graves' hyperthyroidism and ophthalmopathy.

The sequenced sample was peripheral blood mononuclear cells (PBMCs), obtained at new diagnosis, from a patient treated with antithyroid drugs. All receptors derive from a woman in her 30s with Graves disease. Donor details come from another sample of the same person, matched by shared clones.

This clonotype was recorded many times. The chain joins TRBV28 to TRBJ1-5; 7 bases are a match to TRBD1. The trim removed 5 bases at V and 9 bases at J, leaving 10 bases unmatched. This CDR3 region has 14 residues. The germline V gene has CDR1 MDHEN and CDR2 SYDVKM. The DNA of the CDR3 is TGTGCCAGCAGTCCCGGACAGGTTCGGGGGCCCCAGCATTTT. Protein product: CASSPGQVRGPQHF.

This clonotype came up many times. The chain has TRBV7-2 and TRBJ2-4, with 7 bases identical to TRBD1. V trimming: 0 bases; J trimming: 6 bases; junction bases outside the gene matches: 8. The CDR3 spans 16 residues. Looked up from germline, CDR1 is SGHTA and CDR2 is FQGNSA. The CDR3 here is CASSLAPGQQINIQYF. Here the CDR3 DNA reads TGTGCCAGCAGCTTAGCTCCGGGACAGCAGATAAACATTCAGTACTTC.

The V gene is TRBV29-1, the J gene TRBJ2-6; unclear D gene. The V end lost 6 bases, the J end lost 0 bases, and 6 bases lay between the germline ends. This CDR3 spans 13 amino acids. Germline V gene sequence: CDR1 SQVTM, CDR2 ANQGSEA. The CDR3 region has the DNA TGCAGCGTCCTCCTCTCTGGGGCCAACGTCCTGACTTTC. It is translated as CSVLLSGANVLTF. Combining the CDR3 with reference TRBV29-1 and TRBJ2-6 gives the whole variable domain SAVISQKPSRDICQRGTSLTIQCQVDSQVTMMFWYRQQPGQSLTLIATANQGSEATYESGFVIDKFPISRPNLTFSTLTVSNMSPEDSSIYLCSVLLSGANVLTFGAGSRLTVL.

This clonotype was detected a few times. The CDR3 loop is CSVEISYNEQFF. For the CDR3, the DNA is TGCAGCGTTGAAATATCTTACAATGAGCAGTTCTTC. The V gene is TRBV29-1, the J gene TRBJ2-1; D call uncertain. The V end lost 2 bases, the J end lost 4 bases, and 6 bases lay between the germline ends. The length of the CDR3 is 12 residues. CDR1 and CDR2 from the germline V gene are SQVTM and ANQGSEA.

Notes on this clonotype: A much more abundant neighbour one base away suggests this may be a read error. The chain combines TRBV20-1 with TRBJ1-1; 7 bases map to TRBD1. The CDR3 covers 13 residues. In germline, CDR1 is DFQATT, CDR2 SNEGSKA (reference sequence). The CDR3 loop reads CGAREGGETEAFF. CDR3 DNA: TGCGGTGCTAGAGAAGGGGGCGAGACTGAAGCTTTCTTT.

This clonotype was detected ten times or more. The CDR3 DNA reads as TGTGCCAGCAGGTGGGATGGTAGAGGGAATGAGCAGTTCTTC. The encoded protein is CASRWDGRGNEQFF. The chain joins TRBV2 to TRBJ2-1; possibly TRBD2 for D (5 bases). This CDR3 is 14 amino acids long. V dropped 6 bases and J dropped 7 bases, with 16 bases sitting between them. Germline lookup yields CDR1 SNHLY and CDR2 FYNNEI.

The chain uses TRBV19 and TRBJ1-1; 7 nucleotides agree with TRBD1. The germline V gene encodes CDR1 LNHDA and CDR2 SQIVND (reference sequence). After removal of 3 bases from V and 0 bases from J, the junction contained 4 bases not matched to a gene. The CDR3 runs 15 residues. The CDR3 protein is CASSMSRGVNTEAFF. The CDR3 DNA sequence: TGTGCCAGTAGTATGAGCAGGGGGGTGAACACTGAAGCTTTCTTT.

This clonotype was counted ten times or more. The V gene is TRBV28, the J gene TRBJ2-4, with 12 bases that match TRBD2. Per the germline V gene, CDR1 is MDHEN and CDR2 is SYDVKM. With 2 bases clipped from V and 0 bases from J, the junction kept 5 bases outside the gene matches. CDR3 size: 18 residues. CDR3 coding DNA: TGTGCCAGCAGTTTAGGGGGACTAGCGGGTGGAGCCAAAAACATTCAGTACTTC. Translated, it gives CASSLGGLAGGAKNIQYF.

This chain joins TRBV7-9 and TRBJ2-1, with D maybe TRBD2 (5 bases). The germline gives CDR1 SEHNR, CDR2 FQNEAQ (reference sequence). There are 14 residues in the CDR3. The germline V and J ends were trimmed by 9 bases and 6 bases, with 18 bases remaining between them. CDR3 bases: TGTGCCAGGAGCGGATCCGCCGGAGGCAATGAGCAGTTCTTC. It is translated as CARSGSAGGNEQFF.

The V gene is TRBV6-1, the J gene TRBJ2-2; 9 bases are shared with TRBD2. Looked up from germline, CDR1 is MNHNS and CDR2 is SASEGT. The CDR3 is 14 amino acids. After removal of 9 bases from V and 5 bases from J, the junction contained 7 bases not matched to a gene. CDR3 DNA sequence: TGTGCCAGTCCTAGCGGGATGAAAACCGGGGAGCTGTTTTTT. This encodes CASPSGMKTGELFF.

As regards this clonotype: This clone may be a read error of a much larger clone one base away. The J gene is TRBJ2-5, the V gene TRBV28; TRBD1 is a possible D gene (6 bases). The CDR3 spans 14 residues. CDR1 is MDHEN, CDR2 SYDVKM, per germline. The CDR3, as DNA: TGTGCCAGCATGGAAAGTGGGACACAAGAGATCCAGTACTTC. Translated, it gives CASMESGTQEIQYF.

V and J are TRBV19 and TRBJ2-1; D unresolved. Germline assignment: CDR1 LNHDA and CDR2 SQIVND (reference sequence). Trimming shortened V by 7 bases and J by 7 bases, and 17 bases separated the two germline ends. This CDR3 region has 14 residues. CDR3 DNA sequence: TGTGCCAGTACAGATACTCACAGAACGAATGAGCAGTTCTTC. Translating gives CASTDTHRTNEQFF.

This clonotype was seen only a few times. This chain connects TRBV5-1 to TRBJ2-7, with D perhaps given as TRBD1 or TRBD2 (6 bases each). Germline V gives CDR1 SGHRS, CDR2 YFSETQ. The CDR3 length is 12 residues. Deletions cut 2 bases from V and 7 bases from J, with 10 bases between. CDR3 sequence reads: CASSFQGREQYF. The CDR3 region has the DNA TGCGCCAGCAGCTTCCAGGGGAGGGAGCAGTACTTC.

The chain joins TRBV11-2 to TRBJ1-4; tentatively, D is TRBD1 (5 bases). CDR3 length: 14 residues. Looked up from germline, CDR1 is SGHAT and CDR2 is FQNNGV. The ends were cut back, 2 bases at V and 8 bases at J, with 12 bases in the middle. The CDR3 loop is CASSLLQAGEKLFF. The DNA of the CDR3 is TGTGCCAGCAGCTTACTACAGGCAGGAGAAAAACTGTTTTTT.

This clonotype was seen more than once but under ten times. J is TRBJ2-7 and V is TRBV30; no reliable D call. There are 13 residues in the CDR3. Per the germline V gene, CDR1 is GTSNPN and CDR2 is SVGIG (reference sequence). V was pared by 6 bases and J by 0 bases, with 12 bases between. CDR3 sequence (DNA): TGTGCCTGTCTATCCTTAAACTCCTACGAGCAGTACTTC. Translated: CACLSLNSYEQYF. Full variable domain (remainder filled in from reference TRBV30 and TRBJ2-7): SQTIHQWPATLVQPVGSPLSLECTVEGTSNPNLYWYRQAAGRGLQLLFYSVGIGQISSEVPQNLSASRPQDRQFILSSKKLLLSDSGFYLCACLSLNSYEQYFGPGTRLTVT.

This clonotype was picked up many times. J is TRBJ2-3 and V is TRBV2, with a weak D call TRBD2 (6 bases). The V end was cut by 8 bases, the J end by 0 bases, with 12 bases between. CDR3 length: 14 amino acids. Germline CDR1 reads SNHLY; CDR2 reads FYNNEI. The CDR3: CASAGRTSTDTQYF. The CDR3 DNA sequence: TGTGCCAGCGCGGGGCGAACAAGCACAGATACGCAGTATTTT.

This clonotype has a handful of counts. This sequence joins TRBV7-2 and TRBJ2-1; D gene uncertain. Germline V gene lookup returns CDR1 SGHTA and CDR2 FQGNSA. The CDR3 has 11 residues. The V gene lost 8 bases and the J gene lost 4 bases, with 6 bases spanning the gap. The CDR3 spells CASREYNEQFF. The CDR3 nucleotides are TGTGCCAGCCGCGAATACAATGAGCAGTTCTTC.

This clonotype has a count of ten or more. The chain uses TRBV5-1 and TRBJ1-2; possibly TRBD1 for D (5 bases). Germline-derived CDR1 and CDR2 are SGHRS and YFSETQ. This CDR3 is built from 15 residues. V lost 4 bases and J 6 bases, leaving 19 bases between the germline ends. CDR3 loop: CASSAAPARGDGYTF. The CDR3 DNA is TGCGCCAGCAGCGCCGCCCCGGCGAGGGGAGATGGCTACACCTTC.

This clonotype was counted many times. V is TRBV7-2 and J is TRBJ2-1; TRBD2 agrees at 10 bases. This CDR3 is 17 amino acids long. The V and J ends lost 6 bases and 7 bases, in that order; junction bases with no gene match: 15. Looked up from germline, CDR1 is SGHTA and CDR2 is FQGNSA. The DNA of the CDR3 is TGTGCCAGCAGTTCTCTATCACTAGCGGGACTGATAAATGAGCAGTTCTTC. It encodes CASSSLSLAGLINEQFF. Based on the CDR3 plus reference TRBV7-2 and TRBJ2-1, the full variable domain is GAGVSQSPSNKVTEKGKDVELRCDPISGHTALYWYRQSLGQGLEFLIYFQGNSAPDKSGLPSDRFSAERTGGSVSTLTIQRTQQEDSAVYLCASSSLSLAGLINEQFFGPGTRLTVL.

This clonotype occurred many times. The chain combines TRBV2 with TRBJ2-3; D is possibly TRBD1 (5 bases). V lost 3 bases and J lost 2, with 9 bases in between. This CDR3 region has 14 residues. Germline CDR1 and CDR2: SNHLY and FYNNEI. In DNA form, the CDR3 reads TGTGCCAGCAGTGACGGCAGGGACACAGATACGCAGTATTTT. Translated: CASSDGRDTDTQYF.

This clonotype showed up just once. The chain is built from TRBV7-9 and TRBJ1-2, with D possibly TRBD1 on 6 matching bases. Germline V gene data show CDR1 as SEHNR and CDR2 as FQNEAQ (reference sequence). V was clipped by 8 bases and J by 5 bases, with 15 bases between them. The CDR3 contains 13 residues. CDR3 protein: CASVGGTPYGYTF. The CDR3 DNA reads as TGTGCCAGCGTCGGGGGGACACCTTATGGCTACACCTTC.

The table lists this clonotype with many counts. This chain connects TRBV27 to TRBJ2-7; 8 bases are shared with TRBD1. The CDR3 consists of 16 residues. J lost 2 bases, V lost 4 bases, and 10 bases had no gene match. Germline values: CDR1 MNHEY, CDR2 SMNVEV (reference sequence). The CDR3 protein is CASSYFGGQGPYEQYF. CDR3 nucleotide sequence: TGTGCCAGCAGTTATTTTGGCGGACAGGGTCCCTACGAGCAGTACTTC.

This clonotype was counted ten times or more. This chain uses TRBV3-1 with TRBJ1-2; TRBD1 aligns across 9 bases. In germline, CDR1 is LGHDT, CDR2 YNNKEL (reference sequence). The CDR3 covers 15 residues. The V gene end was trimmed by 2 bases and the J gene end by 7 bases; junction bases not matched to a gene: 8. The CDR3 bases are TGTGCCAGCAGCCAACCCGGGACAGGGTTCGGTGGCTACACCTTC. Translating it yields CASSQPGTGFGGYTF.

There are a few counts of this clonotype. J is TRBJ1-4 and V is TRBV18, with D perhaps TRBD1 (5 bases). This CDR3 is 13 amino acids long. Germline V gene lookup returns CDR1 KGHSH and CDR2 LQKENI. Trimming pared 6 bases from V and 8 bases from J, leaving 13 bases between. The CDR3 protein is CASSGPMGEKLFF. Written as DNA, the CDR3 is TGTGCCAGCTCGGGACCCATGGGGGAAAAACTGTTTTTT.

This clonotype was seen repeatedly, ten times or more. The chain carries TRBV2 and TRBJ1-1; D is unclear. This CDR3 is 14 amino acids long. Germline assignment: CDR1 SNHLY and CDR2 FYNNEI. Trimming cost V 2 bases and J 4 bases, with 11 bases left between them. CDR3 sequence reads: CASSEWVGVTEAFF. CDR3 DNA: TGTGCCAGCAGTGAATGGGTCGGTGTCACTGAAGCTTTCTTT. The full variable domain, rest sourced from reference TRBV2 and TRBJ1-1, is EPEVTQTPSHQVTQMGQEVILRCVPISNHLYFYWYRQILGQKVEFLVSFYNNEISEKSEIFDDQFSVERPDGSNFTLKIRSTKLEDSAMYFCASSEWVGVTEAFFGQGTRLTVV.

This clonotype was seen many times. This sequence joins TRBV30 and TRBJ2-1; tentative D call: TRBD2 (6 bases). The germline V and J ends were trimmed by 2 bases and 5 bases, with 19 bases remaining between them. Germline loops: CDR1 GTSNPN, CDR2 SVGIG (reference sequence). This CDR3 has 16 amino acids. The CDR3 sequence is CAWSSTASEHNNEQFF. The CDR3 DNA follows: TGTGCCTGGAGTTCAACTGCTAGCGAGCATAACAATGAGCAGTTCTTC.